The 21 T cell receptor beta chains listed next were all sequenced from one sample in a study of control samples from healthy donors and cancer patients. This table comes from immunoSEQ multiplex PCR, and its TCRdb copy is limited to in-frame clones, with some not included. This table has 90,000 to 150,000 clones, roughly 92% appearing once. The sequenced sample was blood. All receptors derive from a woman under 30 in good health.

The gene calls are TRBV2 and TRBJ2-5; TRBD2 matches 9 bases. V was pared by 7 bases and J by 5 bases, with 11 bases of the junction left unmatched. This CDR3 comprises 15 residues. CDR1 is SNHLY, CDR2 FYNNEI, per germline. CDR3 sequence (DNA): TGTGCCAGCACTCTCGAGAGCGCGGGAGGGGAGACCCAGTACTTC. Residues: CASTLESAGGETQYF.

The CDR3 DNA reads as TGTGCCAGCAGCTTAGACCCACAAGAGACCCAGTACTTC. Translating gives CASSLDPQETQYF. The genes are TRBV9 and TRBJ2-5; no definite D call. CDR1 and CDR2 (germline): SGDLS, YYNGEE. The CDR3 contains 13 residues. V was trimmed by 4 bases and J by 2 bases, leaving 9 bases between them.

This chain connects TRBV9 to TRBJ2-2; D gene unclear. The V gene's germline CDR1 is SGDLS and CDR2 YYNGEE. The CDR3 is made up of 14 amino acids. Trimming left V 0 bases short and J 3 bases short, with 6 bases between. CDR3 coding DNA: TGTGCCAGCAGCGTAGGCACAGACACCGGGGAGCTGTTTTTT. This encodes CASSVGTDTGELFF.

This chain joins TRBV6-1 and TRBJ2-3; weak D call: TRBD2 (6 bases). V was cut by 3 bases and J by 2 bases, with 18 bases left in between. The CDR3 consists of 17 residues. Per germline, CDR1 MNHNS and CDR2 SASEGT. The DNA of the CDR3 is TGTGCCAGCAGTGAGCCGTGGAGGGGCGCAACCACAGATACGCAGTATTTT. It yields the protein CASSEPWRGATTDTQYF.

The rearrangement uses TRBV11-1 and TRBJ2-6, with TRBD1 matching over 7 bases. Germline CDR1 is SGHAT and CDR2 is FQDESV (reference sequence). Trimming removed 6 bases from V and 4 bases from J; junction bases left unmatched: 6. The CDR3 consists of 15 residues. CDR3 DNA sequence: TGTGCCAGCAGGGAACAGGGGTCCGGGGCCAACGTCCTGACTTTC. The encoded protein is CASREQGSGANVLTF. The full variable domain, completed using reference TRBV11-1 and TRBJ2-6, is EAEVAQSPRYKITEKSQAVAFWCDPISGHATLYWYRQILGQGPELLVQFQDESVVDDSQLPKDRFSAERLKGVDSTLKIQPAELGDSAMYLCASREQGSGANVLTFGAGSRLTVL.

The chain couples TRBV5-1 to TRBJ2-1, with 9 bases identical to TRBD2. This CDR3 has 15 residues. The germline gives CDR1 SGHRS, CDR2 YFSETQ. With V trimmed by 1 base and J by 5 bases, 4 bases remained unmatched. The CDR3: CASSLTSGSNNEQFF. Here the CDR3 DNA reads TGCGCCAGCAGCTTGACTAGCGGGTCCAACAATGAGCAGTTCTTC.

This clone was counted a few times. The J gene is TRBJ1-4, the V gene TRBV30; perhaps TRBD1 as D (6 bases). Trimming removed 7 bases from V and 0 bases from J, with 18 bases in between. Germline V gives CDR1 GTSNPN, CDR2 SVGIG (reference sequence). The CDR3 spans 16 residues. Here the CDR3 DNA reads TGTGCCTACTCACTACTAGGGGGGACAACTAATGAAAAACTGTTTTTT. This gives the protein CAYSLLGGTTNEKLFF.

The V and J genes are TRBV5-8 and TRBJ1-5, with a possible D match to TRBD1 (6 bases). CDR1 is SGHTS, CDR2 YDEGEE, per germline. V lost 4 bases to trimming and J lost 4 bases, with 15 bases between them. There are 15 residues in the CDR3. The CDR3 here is CASSLVQGPNQPQHF. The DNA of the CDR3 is TGTGCCAGCAGCCTGGTACAGGGTCCGAATCAGCCCCAGCATTTT.

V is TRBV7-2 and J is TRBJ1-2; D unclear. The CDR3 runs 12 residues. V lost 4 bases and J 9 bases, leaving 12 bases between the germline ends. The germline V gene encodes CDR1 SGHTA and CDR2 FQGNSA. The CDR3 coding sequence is TGTGCCAGCAGCTCCGAATTTGGGCGCTACACCTTC. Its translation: CASSSEFGRYTF.

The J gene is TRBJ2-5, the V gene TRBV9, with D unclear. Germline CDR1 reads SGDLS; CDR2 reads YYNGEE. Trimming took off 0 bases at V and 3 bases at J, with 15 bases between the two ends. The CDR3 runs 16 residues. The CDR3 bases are TGTGCCAGCAGCGTAGGTGATGGGCTAGGAGAAGAGACCCAGTACTTC. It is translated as CASSVGDGLGEETQYF.

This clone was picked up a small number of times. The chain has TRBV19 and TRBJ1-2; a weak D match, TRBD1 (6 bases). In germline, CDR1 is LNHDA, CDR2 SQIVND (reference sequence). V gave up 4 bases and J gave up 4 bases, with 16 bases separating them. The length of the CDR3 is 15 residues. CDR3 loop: CASSTTGWSVYGYTF. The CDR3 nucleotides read TGTGCCAGTAGTACCACAGGGTGGAGCGTCTATGGCTACACCTTC.

The chain's CDR3 is CATSDSRAMADREKLFF. CDR3 coding DNA: TGTGCCACCAGTGATTCCAGGGCCATGGCTGATAGGGAAAAACTGTTTTTT. The genes are TRBV24-1 and TRBJ1-4, with D perhaps matching TRBD1 (5 bases). The CDR3 contains 17 residues. Trimming took off 2 bases at V and 8 bases at J, with 20 bases between the two ends. Germline loops: CDR1 KGHDR, CDR2 SFDVKD.

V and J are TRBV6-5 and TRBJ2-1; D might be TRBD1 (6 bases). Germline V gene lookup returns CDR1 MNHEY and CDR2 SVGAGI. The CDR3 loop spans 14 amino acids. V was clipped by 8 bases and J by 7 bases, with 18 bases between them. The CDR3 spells CASCRTGSRNEQFF. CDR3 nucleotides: TGTGCCAGCTGCCGAACAGGGAGTAGGAATGAGCAGTTCTTC.

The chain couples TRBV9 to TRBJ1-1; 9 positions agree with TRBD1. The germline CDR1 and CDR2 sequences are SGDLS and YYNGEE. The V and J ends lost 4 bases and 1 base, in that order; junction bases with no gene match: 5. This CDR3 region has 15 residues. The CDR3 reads CASSPPGQGNTEAFF. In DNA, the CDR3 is TGTGCCAGCAGCCCGCCGGGACAGGGGAACACTGAAGCTTTCTTT.

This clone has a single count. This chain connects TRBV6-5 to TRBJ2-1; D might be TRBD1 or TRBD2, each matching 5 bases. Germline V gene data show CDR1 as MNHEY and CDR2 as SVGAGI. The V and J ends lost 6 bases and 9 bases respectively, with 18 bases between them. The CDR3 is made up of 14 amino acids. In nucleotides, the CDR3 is TGTGCCAGCAGCCTCTCTGGGGGTGGCCGTGAGCAGTTCTTC. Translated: CASSLSGGGREQFF.

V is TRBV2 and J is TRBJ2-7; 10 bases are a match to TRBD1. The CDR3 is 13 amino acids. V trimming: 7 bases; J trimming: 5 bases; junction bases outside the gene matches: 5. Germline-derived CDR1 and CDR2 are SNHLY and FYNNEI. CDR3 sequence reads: CASNKDRGDEQYF. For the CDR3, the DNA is TGTGCCAGCAATAAGGACAGGGGGGACGAGCAGTACTTC. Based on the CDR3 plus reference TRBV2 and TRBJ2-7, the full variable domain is EPEVTQTPSHQVTQMGQEVILRCVPISNHLYFYWYRQILGQKVEFLVSFYNNEISEKSEIFDDQFSVERPDGSNFTLKIRSTKLEDSAMYFCASNKDRGDEQYFGPGTRLTVT.

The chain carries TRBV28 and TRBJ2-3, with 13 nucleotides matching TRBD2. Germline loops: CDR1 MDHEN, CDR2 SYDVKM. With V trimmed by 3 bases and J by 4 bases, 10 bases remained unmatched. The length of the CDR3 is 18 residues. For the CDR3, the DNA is TGTGCCAGCAGTTTTGGGCGACTAGCGGGAGGCGAGCCAGATACGCAGTATTTT. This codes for CASSFGRLAGGEPDTQYF.

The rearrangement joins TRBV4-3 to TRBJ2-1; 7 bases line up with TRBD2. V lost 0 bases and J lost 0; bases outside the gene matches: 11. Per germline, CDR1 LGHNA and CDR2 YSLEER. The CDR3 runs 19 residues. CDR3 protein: CASSQDTAGSSSSYNEQFF. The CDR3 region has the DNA TGCGCCAGCAGCCAAGATACAGCGGGGTCATCCTCCTCCTACAATGAGCAGTTCTTC.

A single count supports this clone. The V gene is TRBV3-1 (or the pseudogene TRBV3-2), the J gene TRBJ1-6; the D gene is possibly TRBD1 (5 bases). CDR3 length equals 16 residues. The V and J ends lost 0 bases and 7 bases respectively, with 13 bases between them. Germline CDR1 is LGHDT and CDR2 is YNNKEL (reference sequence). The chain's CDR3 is CASSQEGGGENSPLHF. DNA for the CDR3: TGTGCCAGCAGCCAAGAAGGTGGGGGAGAAAATTCACCCCTCCACTTT.

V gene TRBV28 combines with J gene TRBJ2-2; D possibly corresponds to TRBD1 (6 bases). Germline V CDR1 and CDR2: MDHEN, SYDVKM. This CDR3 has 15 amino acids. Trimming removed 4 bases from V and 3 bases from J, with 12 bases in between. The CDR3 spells CASSYTGSYTGELFF. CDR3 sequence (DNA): TGTGCCAGCAGTTATACAGGGAGTTACACCGGGGAGCTGTTTTTT.

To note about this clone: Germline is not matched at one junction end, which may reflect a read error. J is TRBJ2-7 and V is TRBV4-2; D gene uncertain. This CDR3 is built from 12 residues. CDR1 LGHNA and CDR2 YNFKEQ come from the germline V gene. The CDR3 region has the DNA TGTGCCAGCAGCCAGATGGAGACGGGTCTCGTATTC. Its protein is CASSQMETGLVF.